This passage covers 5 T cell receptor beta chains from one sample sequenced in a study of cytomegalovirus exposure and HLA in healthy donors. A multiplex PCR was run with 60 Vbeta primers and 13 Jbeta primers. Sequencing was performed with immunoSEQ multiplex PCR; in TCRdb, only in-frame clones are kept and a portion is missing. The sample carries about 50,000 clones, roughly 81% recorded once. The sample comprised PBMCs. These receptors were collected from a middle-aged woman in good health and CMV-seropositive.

CDR3 amino acids: CASSPDRANYGYTF. DNA for the CDR3: TGCGCCAGCAGTCCGGACAGGGCCAACTATGGCTACACCTTC. The chain links TRBV10-2 to TRBJ1-2, with 8 bases matching TRBD1. After removal of 5 bases from V and 2 bases from J, the junction contained 4 bases not matched to a gene. The CDR3 runs to 14 residues. Germline CDR1 reads WSHSY; CDR2 reads SAAADI.

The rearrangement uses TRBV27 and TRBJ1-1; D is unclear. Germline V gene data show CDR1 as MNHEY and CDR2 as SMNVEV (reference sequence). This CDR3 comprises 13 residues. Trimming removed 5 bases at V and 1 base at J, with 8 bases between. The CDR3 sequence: CASSLGENTEAFF. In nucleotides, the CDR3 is TGTGCCAGCAGTCTCGGGGAGAACACTGAAGCTTTCTTT.

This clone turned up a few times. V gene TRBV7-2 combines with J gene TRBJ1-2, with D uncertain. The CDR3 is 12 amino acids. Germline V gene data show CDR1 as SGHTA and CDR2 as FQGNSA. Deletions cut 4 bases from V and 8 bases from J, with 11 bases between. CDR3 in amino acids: CASSWEVGGYTF. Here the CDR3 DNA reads TGTGCCAGCAGCTGGGAGGTGGGAGGCTACACCTTC.

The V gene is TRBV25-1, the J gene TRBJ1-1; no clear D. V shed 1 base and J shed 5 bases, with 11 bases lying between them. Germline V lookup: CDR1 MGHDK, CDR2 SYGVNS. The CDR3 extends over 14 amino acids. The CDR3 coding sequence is TGTGCCAGCAGTGAATTTGGAGGTGGGACTGAAGCTTTCTTT. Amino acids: CASSEFGGGTEAFF.

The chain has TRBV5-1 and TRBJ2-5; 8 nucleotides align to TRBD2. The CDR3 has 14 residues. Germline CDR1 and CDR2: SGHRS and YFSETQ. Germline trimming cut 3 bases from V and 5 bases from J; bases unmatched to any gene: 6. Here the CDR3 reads CASSSKTGGETQYF. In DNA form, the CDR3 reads TGCGCCAGCAGCTCAAAGACGGGAGGGGAGACCCAGTACTTC.